Each of the 23 T cell receptor beta chains below was sequenced from the same sample in a study of CD8 T cells in ankylosing spondylitis. Findings of the study overall: Ankylosing spondylitis blood appeared to carry a characteristic TCR beta motif of roughly 8 highly homologous variants.

For these receptors, no antigen is known. TCRdb called the 5' RACE reads again in MiXCR, with one record for every CDR3 protein. This table holds more than 600,000 distinct CDR3 sequences, around 19% found once. Sequencing was performed on blood, either unsorted or a sorted T cell fraction (not recorded which). Receptor source: a male donor with ankylosing spondylitis.

V is TRBV2 and J is TRBJ2-1; 7 bases are a match to TRBD2. Germline CDR1 reads SNHLY; CDR2 reads FYNNEI. This CDR3 is 19 amino acids long. V gave up 1 base and J gave up 0 bases; unmatched junction bases: 12. CDR3 protein: CASSEELLRSSGSYNEQFF. The CDR3 nucleotides read TGTGCCAGCAGTGAAGAGCTTTTAAGGTCTAGCGGCTCCTACAATGAGCAGTTCTTC.

The gene calls are TRBV20-1 and TRBJ2-3, with D maybe TRBD2 (6 bases). The V end lost 0 bases, the J end lost 6 bases, and 10 bases lay between the germline ends. Germline CDR1 DFQATT, CDR2 SNEGSKA (reference sequence). CDR3 length: 13 residues. For the CDR3, the DNA is TGCAGTGCTAGAGATTCTCGGGAGGATACGCAGTATTTT. It translates to CSARDSREDTQYF.

V gene TRBV24-1 combines with J gene TRBJ2-1; D unclear. Germline V gene lookup returns CDR1 KGHDR and CDR2 SFDVKD. V dropped 3 bases and J dropped 8 bases, with 13 bases sitting between them. This CDR3 has 14 amino acids. CDR3 in amino acids: CATSDPSPGDEQFF. Here the CDR3 DNA reads TGTGCCACCAGTGATCCCTCGCCCGGCGATGAGCAGTTCTTC.

This clonotype was picked up a small number of times. This sequence joins TRBV18 and TRBJ2-1; D unresolved. Trimming pared 0 bases from V and 5 bases from J, leaving 14 bases between. CDR3 size: 16 residues. The germline gives CDR1 KGHSH, CDR2 LQKENI. CDR3: CASSPPQSSWDNEQFF. DNA of the CDR3: TGTGCCAGCTCACCACCTCAGTCCTCTTGGGACAATGAGCAGTTCTTC.

This clonotype was picked up a small number of times. The J gene is TRBJ2-7, the V gene TRBV5-1; TRBD1 might be the D (5 bases). The CDR3 consists of 11 residues. The germline V and J ends were trimmed by 5 bases and 6 bases, with 9 bases remaining between them. Germline V CDR1 and CDR2: SGHRS, YFSETQ. CDR3 loop: CASSVGVEQYF. The DNA of the CDR3 is TGCGCCAGCAGTGTAGGGGTCGAGCAGTACTTC.

CDR3 sequence reads: CSARLPGHIYEQYF. The DNA for the CDR3 is TGCAGTGCTAGACTTCCGGGACACATATACGAGCAGTACTTC. This chain joins TRBV20-1 and TRBJ2-7; TRBD1 might be the D (6 bases). The CDR3 has 14 residues. Trimming shortened V by 2 bases and J by 4 bases, and 15 bases separated the two germline ends. CDR1 and CDR2 (germline): DFQATT, SNEGSKA (reference sequence).

The table lists this clonotype with a few counts. V is TRBV7-3 and J is TRBJ2-3, with unresolved D. The CDR3 length is 15 residues. Germline V lookup: CDR1 SGHTA, CDR2 FQGTGA. Trimming left V 1 base short and J 5 bases short, with 13 bases between. DNA for the CDR3: TGTGCCAGCAGCTTAATAGGCTCGGGTGGAGATACGCAGTATTTT. It specifies CASSLIGSGGDTQYF.

This clonotype was found a few times. The chain combines TRBV4-2 with TRBJ2-1; 11 bases match TRBD1. Germline CDR1 and CDR2: LGHNA and YNFKEQ. This CDR3 spans 15 amino acids. V lost 1 base to trimming and J lost 7 bases; unmatched junction nucleotides: 3. In DNA, the CDR3 is TGTGCCAGCAGCCAAGGGACAGGGGGCGAAAATGAGCAGTTCTTC. Translated: CASSQGTGGENEQFF.

This rearrangement joins TRBV6-5 to TRBJ2-7; maybe TRBD1 (6 bases). The V and J ends lost 3 bases and 2 bases respectively, with 14 bases between them. The CDR3 has 15 amino acids. Germline V gives CDR1 MNHEY, CDR2 SVGAGI. The CDR3 is CASSYKTGVTYEQYF. DNA for the CDR3: TGTGCCAGCAGTTATAAGACAGGAGTTACCTACGAGCAGTACTTC.

The genes are TRBV12-3 or TRBV12-4 and TRBJ2-2, with TRBD2 matching 9 bases. The junction had 12 bases not matched to a gene; V was cut back by 7 bases and J by 0 bases. The length of the CDR3 is 18 residues. In nucleotides, the CDR3 is TGTGCCAGCACCGTGACTAGCGGATTAACATCGAACACCGGGGAGCTGTTTTTT. Translating gives CASTVTSGLTSNTGELFF.

The V call is TRBV4-1, the J call TRBJ2-4; D perhaps matches TRBD2 (6 bases). Trimming shortened V by 6 bases and J by 5 bases, and 14 bases separated the two germline ends. Looked up from germline, CDR1 is MGHRA and CDR2 is YSYEKL. CDR3 size: 14 residues. The CDR3 loop is CASRPGGTQNIQYF. The CDR3 DNA sequence: TGCGCCAGCAGACCCGGGGGTACCCAAAACATTCAGTACTTC.

This clonotype came up a few times. The gene calls are TRBV12-3 or TRBV12-4 and TRBJ2-1, with TRBD2 matching 11 bases. The trim removed 6 bases at V and 10 bases at J, leaving 26 bases unmatched. The CDR3 extends over 20 amino acids. CDR3 protein: CASRPRDGGLAVDTWGEQFF. The CDR3, as DNA: TGTGCCAGCAGGCCACGGGACGGGGGACTAGCGGTAGATACATGGGGCGAGCAGTTCTTC.

This clonotype was detected ten times or more. The V call is TRBV10-3, the J call TRBJ1-2; D is possibly TRBD1 (6 bases). V was shortened by 2 bases and J by 2 bases, with 9 bases between the two germline ends. Germline V gives CDR1 ENHRY, CDR2 SYGVKD. The CDR3 loop spans 14 amino acids. The DNA of the CDR3 is TGTGCCATCAGTGAGACTGGACAGAACTATGGCTACACCTTC. Its protein product is CAISETGQNYGYTF.

Only a few counts were recorded for this clonotype. The chain's CDR3 is CASSERGETYEQYF. The CDR3 region has the DNA TGTGCCAGCAGTGAACGAGGGGAAACCTACGAGCAGTACTTC. The V call is TRBV25-1, the J call TRBJ2-7; D could derive from TRBD1 or TRBD2 (5 bases each). This CDR3 comprises 14 residues. Trimming pared 2 bases from V and 2 bases from J, leaving 10 bases between. Germline assignment: CDR1 MGHDK and CDR2 SYGVNS.

In its sample, this clonotype was seen a few times. This chain connects TRBV12-3 or TRBV12-4 to TRBJ1-1, with D unresolved. The CDR3 runs to 12 residues. Trimming left V 3 bases short and J 3 bases short, with 5 bases between. CDR3 protein: CASSFTYTEAFF. The CDR3 DNA follows: TGTGCCAGCAGTTTCACCTACACTGAAGCTTTCTTT.

This clonotype turned up a few times. V gene TRBV27 combines with J gene TRBJ1-2; the D is unclear. This CDR3 spans 16 amino acids. Germline values: CDR1 MNHEY, CDR2 SMNVEV (reference sequence). With 4 bases removed from V and 1 base from J, the gap between germline ends came to 16 bases. This CDR3 is CASSSRPLRLNYGYTF. Written as DNA, the CDR3 is TGTGCCAGCAGTTCCCGACCCCTTAGACTTAACTATGGCTACACCTTC.

This clonotype was counted between two and nine times. This sequence joins TRBV4-1 and TRBJ1-1; a possible D gene is TRBD1 (5 bases). This CDR3 has 15 residues. CDR1 and CDR2 (germline): MGHRA, YSYEKL. V lost 5 bases to trimming and J lost 2 bases, with 15 bases between them. The CDR3 sequence is CASSISGTGNTEAFF. The CDR3 region has the DNA TGCGCCAGCAGCATAAGTGGCACAGGCAACACTGAAGCTTTCTTT.

This clonotype was counted a few times. The chain employs TRBV29-1 and TRBJ1-1, with D uncertain. Germline CDR1 SQVTM, CDR2 ANQGSEA. This CDR3 has 11 amino acids. V lost 3 bases, J lost 4 bases, and 6 bases lay in between. CDR3 sequence (DNA): TGCAGCGTTGAGTCACCCACTGAAGCTTTCTTT. Translation: CSVESPTEAFF.

The chain uses TRBV30 and TRBJ1-6; tentative D call: TRBD1 (5 bases). This CDR3 region has 14 residues. V shed 2 bases and J shed 9 bases, with 14 bases lying between them. Germline V gene data show CDR1 as GTSNPN and CDR2 as SVGIG (reference sequence). The CDR3 loop is CAWSSGTGGSPLHF. DNA for the CDR3: TGTGCCTGGAGTTCCGGGACTGGCGGTTCACCCCTCCACTTT.

Comment on this clonotype: Just one base apart from a much larger clone, this may be a read error. The chain has TRBV24-1 and TRBJ1-1; D is unclear. This CDR3 region has 13 residues. Per the germline V gene, CDR1 is KGHDR and CDR2 is SFDVKD. DNA of the CDR3: TGTCCCACCAGTGCTTCAGAGAACACTGAAGCTTTCTTT. It translates to CPTSASENTEAFF.

The rearrangement links TRBV7-9 to TRBJ2-7; no definite D call. Looked up from germline, CDR1 is SEHNR and CDR2 is FQNEAQ (reference sequence). V shed 4 bases and J shed 12 bases, with 19 bases lying between them. The CDR3 is made up of 13 amino acids. The CDR3 sequence is CASSSPNTPRLYF. Written as DNA, the CDR3 is TGTGCCAGCAGCTCACCGAACACACCGCGACTGTACTTC.

This rearrangement joins TRBV28 to TRBJ2-1; the match to TRBD1 covers 7 bases. Germline CDR1 is MDHEN and CDR2 is SYDVKM. This CDR3 is built from 15 residues. After removal of 5 bases from V and 4 bases from J, the junction contained 8 bases not matched to a gene. The CDR3 DNA reads as TGTGCCAGCAGTCGACAGGGTGAAGTGTACAATGAGCAGTTCTTC. Translating it yields CASSRQGEVYNEQFF.

This clonotype was detected only a few times. The chain couples TRBV29-1 to TRBJ2-7; perhaps D is TRBD1 or TRBD2 (5 bases each). Between the trimmed V and J ends, which lost 5 bases and 4 bases, there was a span of 15 bases. Germline V gene sequence: CDR1 SQVTM, CDR2 ANQGSEA. The length of the CDR3 is 13 residues. The CDR3 sequence: CSVRATERYEQYF. The CDR3 region has the DNA TGCAGCGTTAGGGCGACAGAGCGGTACGAGCAGTACTTC.